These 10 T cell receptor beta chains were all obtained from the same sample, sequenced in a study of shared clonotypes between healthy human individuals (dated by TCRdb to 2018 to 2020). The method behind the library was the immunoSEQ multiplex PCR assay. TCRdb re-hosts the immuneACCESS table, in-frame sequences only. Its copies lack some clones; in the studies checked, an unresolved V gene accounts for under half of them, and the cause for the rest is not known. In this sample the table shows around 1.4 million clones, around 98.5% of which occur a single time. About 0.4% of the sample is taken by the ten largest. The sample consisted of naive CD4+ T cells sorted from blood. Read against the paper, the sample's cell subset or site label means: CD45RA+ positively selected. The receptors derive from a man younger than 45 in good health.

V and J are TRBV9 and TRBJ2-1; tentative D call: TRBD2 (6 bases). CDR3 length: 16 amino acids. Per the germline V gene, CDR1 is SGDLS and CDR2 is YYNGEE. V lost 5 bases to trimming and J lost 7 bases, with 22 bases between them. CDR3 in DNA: TGTGCCAGCAGAGCCGACGGGAGTGGGCACGCGAATGAGCAGTTCTTC. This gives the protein CASRADGSGHANEQFF.

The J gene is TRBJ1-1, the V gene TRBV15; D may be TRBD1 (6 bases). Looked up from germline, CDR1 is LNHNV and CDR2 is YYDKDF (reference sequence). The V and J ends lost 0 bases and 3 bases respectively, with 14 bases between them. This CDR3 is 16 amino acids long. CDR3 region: CATSRDSGGGDTEAFF. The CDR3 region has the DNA TGTGCCACCAGCAGAGATTCTGGGGGCGGGGACACTGAAGCTTTCTTT.

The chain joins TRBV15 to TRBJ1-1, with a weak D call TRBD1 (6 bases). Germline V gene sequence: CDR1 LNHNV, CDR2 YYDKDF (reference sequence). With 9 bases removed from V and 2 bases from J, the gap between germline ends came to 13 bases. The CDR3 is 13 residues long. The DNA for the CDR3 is TGTGCCACTTCGAGGGGGTTAAACACTGAAGCTTTCTTT. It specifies CATSRGLNTEAFF.

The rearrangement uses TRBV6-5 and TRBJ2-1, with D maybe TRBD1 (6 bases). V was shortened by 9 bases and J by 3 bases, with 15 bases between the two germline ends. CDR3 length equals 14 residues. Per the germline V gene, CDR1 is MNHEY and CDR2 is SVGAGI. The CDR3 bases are TGTGCCAGTTCGTCAGGGGATCTCTACAATGAGCAGTTCTTC. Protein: CASSSGDLYNEQFF.

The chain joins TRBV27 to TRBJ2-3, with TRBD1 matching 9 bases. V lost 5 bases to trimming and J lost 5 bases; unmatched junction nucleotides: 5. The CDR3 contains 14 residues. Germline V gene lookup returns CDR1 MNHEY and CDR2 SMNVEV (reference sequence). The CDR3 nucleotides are TGTGCCAGCAGTCCTGGGACAGGGAGAGATACGCAGTATTTT. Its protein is CASSPGTGRDTQYF.

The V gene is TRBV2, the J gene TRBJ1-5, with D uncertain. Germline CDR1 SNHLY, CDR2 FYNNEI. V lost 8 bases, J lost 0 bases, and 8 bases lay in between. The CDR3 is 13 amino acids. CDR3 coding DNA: TGTGCCAGCCAAAGTGATAGCAATCAGCCCCAGCATTTT. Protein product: CASQSDSNQPQHF.

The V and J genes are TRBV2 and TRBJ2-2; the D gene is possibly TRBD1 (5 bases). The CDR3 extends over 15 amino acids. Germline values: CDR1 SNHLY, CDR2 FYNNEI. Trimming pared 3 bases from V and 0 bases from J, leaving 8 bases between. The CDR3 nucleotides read TGTGCCAGCAGTGAGGAGACAGCGAACACCGGGGAGCTGTTTTTT. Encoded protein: CASSEETANTGELFF.

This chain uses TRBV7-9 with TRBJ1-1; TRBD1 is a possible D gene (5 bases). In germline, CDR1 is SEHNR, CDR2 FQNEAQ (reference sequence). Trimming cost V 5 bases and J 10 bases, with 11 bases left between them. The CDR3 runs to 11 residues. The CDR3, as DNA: TGTGCCAGCAGCCGGGACGGCGGAGCTTTCTTT. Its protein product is CASSRDGGAFF.

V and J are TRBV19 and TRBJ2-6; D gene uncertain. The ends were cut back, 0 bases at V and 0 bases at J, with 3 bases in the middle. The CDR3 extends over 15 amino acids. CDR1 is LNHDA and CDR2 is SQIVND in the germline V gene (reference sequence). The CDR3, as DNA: TGTGCCAGTAGTATAGAATCCTCTGGGGCCAACGTCCTGACTTTC. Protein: CASSIESSGANVLTF.

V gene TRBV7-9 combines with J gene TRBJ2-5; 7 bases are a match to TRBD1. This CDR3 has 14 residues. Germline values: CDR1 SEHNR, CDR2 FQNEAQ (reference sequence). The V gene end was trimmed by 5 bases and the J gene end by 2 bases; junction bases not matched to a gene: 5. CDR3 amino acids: CASSPGTVQETQYF. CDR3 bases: TGTGCCAGCAGCCCGGGGACAGTACAAGAGACCCAGTACTTC.